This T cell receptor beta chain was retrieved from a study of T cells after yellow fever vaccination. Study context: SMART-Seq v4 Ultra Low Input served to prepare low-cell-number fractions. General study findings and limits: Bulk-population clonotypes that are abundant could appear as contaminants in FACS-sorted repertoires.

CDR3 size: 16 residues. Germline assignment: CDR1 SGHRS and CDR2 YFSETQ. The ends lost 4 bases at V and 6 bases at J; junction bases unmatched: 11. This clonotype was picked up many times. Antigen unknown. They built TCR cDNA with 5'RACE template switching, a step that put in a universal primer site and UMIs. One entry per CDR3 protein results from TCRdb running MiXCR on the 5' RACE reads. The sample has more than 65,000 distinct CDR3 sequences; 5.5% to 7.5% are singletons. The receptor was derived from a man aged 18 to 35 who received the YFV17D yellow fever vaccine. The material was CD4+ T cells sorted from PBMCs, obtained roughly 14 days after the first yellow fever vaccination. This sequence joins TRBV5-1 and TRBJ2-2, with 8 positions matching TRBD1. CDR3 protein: CASSRTGSVEAGELFF. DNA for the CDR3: TGCGCCAGCAGCCGGACAGGGAGCGTAGAGGCCGGGGAGCTGTTTTTT. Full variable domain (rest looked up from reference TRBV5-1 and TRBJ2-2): KAGVTQTPRYLIKTRGQQVTLSCSPISGHRSVSWYQQTPGQGLQFLFEYFSETQRNKGNFPGRFSGRQFSNSRSEMNVSTLELGDSALYLCASSRTGSVEAGELFFGEGSRLTVL.